One T cell receptor beta chain is described in this entry. Its antigen is unidentified. This sample stems from a study of CD8 T cells in Susac syndrome. Study findings and constraints: The study conceded that its TCR sequencing and HLA analysis involved relatively few individuals.

The authors reverse transcribed 0.5 to 1 ug RNA with random hexamers. Across 54 Vbeta and 13 Jbeta, immunoSEQ multiplex PCR amplified TCR beta CDR3. Each CDR3 protein is one row after TCRdb ran MiXCR on the immunoSEQ multiplex PCR reads. The data show about 140,000 distinct CDR3 sequences, 85% to 95% seen once. CDR3 length: 13 residues. In germline, CDR1 is LNHDA, CDR2 SQIVND (reference sequence). J gave up 6 bases and V 5 bases, and 3 bases lay outside the gene matches. The clonotype comes from a human donor with multiple sclerosis. The sequenced sample consisted of CD4+ T cells from PBMCs. This chain joins TRBV19 and TRBJ2-1, with TRBD1 matching 8 bases. CDR3 bases: TGTGCCAGTAGTTCTACAGGGGGCAATGAGCAGTTCTTC. This sequence encodes CASSSTGGNEQFF.